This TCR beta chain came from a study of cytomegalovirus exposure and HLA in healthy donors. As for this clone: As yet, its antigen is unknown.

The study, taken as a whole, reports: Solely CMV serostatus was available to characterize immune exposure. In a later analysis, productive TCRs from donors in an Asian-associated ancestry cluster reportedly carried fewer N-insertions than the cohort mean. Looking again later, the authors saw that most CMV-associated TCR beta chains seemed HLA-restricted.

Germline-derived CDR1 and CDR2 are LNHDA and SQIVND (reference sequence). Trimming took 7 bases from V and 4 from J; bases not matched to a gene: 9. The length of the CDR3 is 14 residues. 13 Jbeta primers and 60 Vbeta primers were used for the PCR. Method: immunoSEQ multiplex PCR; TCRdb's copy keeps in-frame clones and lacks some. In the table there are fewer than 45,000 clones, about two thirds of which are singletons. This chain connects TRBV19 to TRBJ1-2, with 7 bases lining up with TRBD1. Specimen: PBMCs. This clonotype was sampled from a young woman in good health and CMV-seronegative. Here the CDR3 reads CASNRQGSPYGYTF. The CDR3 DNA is TGTGCCAGTAATCGACAGGGATCCCCCTATGGCTACACCTTC.